These 13 T cell receptor beta chains share one sample of origin, sequenced in a study of blood T cell repertoires in COVID-19. Only in-frame clones appear in the TCRdb table, and some are missing; sequencing was by immunoSEQ multiplex PCR. The data hold about 74,000 clones, with about 90% observed a single time. Sequencing was carried out using peripheral blood. The source of these receptors is a woman over 75 with acute or convalescent COVID-19.

The rearrangement uses TRBV11-2 and TRBJ1-3; 7 bases are shared with TRBD1. Germline loops: CDR1 SGHAT, CDR2 FQNNGV. The CDR3 contains 14 residues. Germline trimming cut 4 bases from V and 7 bases from J; bases unmatched to any gene: 7. The CDR3 is CASSSQQGWNTIYF. CDR3 nucleotides: TGTGCCAGCAGCTCGCAACAGGGGTGGAACACCATATATTTT.

This chain uses TRBV6-1 with TRBJ2-2; D not resolved. Per germline, CDR1 MNHNS and CDR2 SASEGT. Trimming removed 2 bases at V and 3 bases at J, with 10 bases between. This CDR3 comprises 15 residues. The CDR3 DNA reads as TGTGCCAGCAGTGAATTAGGTGGGCACACCGGGGAGCTGTTTTTT. It is translated as CASSELGGHTGELFF.

The rearrangement uses TRBV4-1 and TRBJ1-2; TRBD1 matches 7 bases. CDR1 and CDR2 from the germline V gene are MGHRA and YSYEKL. The junction had 1 base not matched to a gene; V was cut back by 1 base and J by 2 bases. The CDR3 loop spans 14 amino acids. The CDR3 here is CASSQVTGNYGYTF. DNA of the CDR3: TGCGCCAGCAGCCAAGTGACAGGGAACTATGGCTACACCTTC.

The gene calls are TRBV27 and TRBJ2-7; D is ambiguous. Trimming took 10 bases from V and 2 from J, leaving 3 bases between them. The CDR3 is 9 amino acids. Germline CDR1 MNHEY, CDR2 SMNVEV (reference sequence). The CDR3 DNA reads TGTGCCACCGCCTACGAGCAGTACTTC. It is translated as CATAYEQYF.

The genes are TRBV7-2 and TRBJ2-3; 11 bases are shared with TRBD2. Germline assignment: CDR1 SGHTA and CDR2 FQGNSA. The CDR3 runs 16 residues. The junction had 5 bases not matched to a gene; V was cut back by 4 bases and J by 2 bases. In DNA, the CDR3 is TGTGCCAGCAGCTCCGGGACTAGCGGTGCCACAGATACGCAGTATTTT. Translation gives CASSSGTSGATDTQYF.

The V gene is TRBV21-1, the J gene TRBJ2-1; the table calls TRBD1, which could not be checked here. TRBV21-1 is a pseudogene. The length of the CDR3 is 14 residues. CDR3 nucleotide sequence: TGTGCCAGCAACGGACAGGGTGGTCTTAATGAGCAGTTCTTC. The encoded protein is CASNGQGGLNEQFF.

This chain uses TRBV19 with TRBJ2-3, with D possibly being TRBD2 (6 bases). V was trimmed by 7 bases and J by 0 bases, leaving 11 bases between them. The germline V gene encodes CDR1 LNHDA and CDR2 SQIVND (reference sequence). The CDR3 extends over 14 amino acids. In nucleotides, the CDR3 is TGTGCCAGTACCCTGGGGGGTAGCACAGATACGCAGTATTTT. The encoded protein is CASTLGGSTDTQYF. The whole variable domain, filled in from reference TRBV19 and TRBJ2-3, reads DGGITQSPKYLFRKEGQNVTLSCEQNLNHDAMYWYRQDPGQGLRLIYYSQIVNDFQKGDIAEGYSVSREKKESFPLTVTSAQKNPTAFYLCASTLGGSTDTQYFGPGTRLTVL.

The rearrangement uses TRBV10-3 and TRBJ1-2, with 8 nucleotides matching TRBD1. In germline, CDR1 is ENHRY, CDR2 SYGVKD. The CDR3 has 14 residues. Trimming at V came to 6 bases and at J to 2 bases, leaving 5 bases not matched to a gene. The CDR3 bases are TGTGCCATCAGGGCCGACAGGGGCAACTATGGCTACACCTTC. Translation: CAIRADRGNYGYTF.

The chain joins TRBV30 to TRBJ1-3, with D tentatively TRBD1 (5 bases). The V and J ends lost 0 bases and 4 bases respectively, with 16 bases between them. CDR1 is GTSNPN, CDR2 SVGIG, per germline (reference sequence). CDR3 size: 16 residues. The CDR3 region has the DNA TGTGCCTGGAGTGTACGTGGAGGGGCTGGGGGAAACACCATATATTTT. This codes for CAWSVRGGAGGNTIYF.

The V and J genes are TRBV9 and TRBJ2-7, with TRBD1 matching over 7 bases. Germline CDR1 is SGDLS and CDR2 is YYNGEE. The V gene end was trimmed by 3 bases and the J gene end by 7 bases; junction bases not matched to a gene: 7. The CDR3 runs to 13 residues. The CDR3 DNA follows: TGTGCCAGCAGCGCCCACCCAGGGGGTGAGCAGTACTTC. It is translated as CASSAHPGGEQYF.

CDR3 region: CASSLGTGFNQPQHF. The CDR3 DNA reads as TGTGCCAGCAGTCTCGGGACAGGTTTCAATCAGCCCCAGCATTTT. The chain combines TRBV5-5 with TRBJ1-5; 8 positions agree with TRBD1. CDR1 and CDR2 from the germline V gene are SGHKS and YYEKEE (reference sequence). The length of the CDR3 is 15 residues. J was trimmed by 3 bases and V by 5 bases; bases with no gene match: 7.

The gene calls are TRBV19 and TRBJ1-5, with TRBD1 matching 8 bases. Germline V gives CDR1 LNHDA, CDR2 SQIVND (reference sequence). CDR3 length equals 17 residues. With V trimmed by 4 bases and J by 0 bases, 8 bases remained unmatched. CDR3 sequence (DNA): TGTGCCAGTAGTACCCCCTGGACAGGGATTAGCAATCAGCCCCAGCATTTT. Its protein product is CASSTPWTGISNQPQHF.

The rearrangement links TRBV6-1 to TRBJ1-2; TRBD1 matches 8 bases. V lost 6 bases, J lost 10 bases, and 7 bases stayed unmatched. From germline, CDR1 is MNHNS and CDR2 SASEGT. The CDR3 has 12 amino acids. The CDR3 loop reads CASSRDRGVYTF. DNA of the CDR3: TGTGCCAGCAGCCGAGACAGGGGAGTCTACACCTTC.